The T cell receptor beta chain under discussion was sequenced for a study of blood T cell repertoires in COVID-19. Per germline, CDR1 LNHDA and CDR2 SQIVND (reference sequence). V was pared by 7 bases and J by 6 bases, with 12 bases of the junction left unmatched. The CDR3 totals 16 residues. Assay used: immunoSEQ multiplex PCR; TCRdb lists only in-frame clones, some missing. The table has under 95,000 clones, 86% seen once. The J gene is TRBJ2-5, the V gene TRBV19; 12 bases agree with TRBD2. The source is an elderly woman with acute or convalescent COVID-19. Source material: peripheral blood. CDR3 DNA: TGTGCCAGTACCCCGTCTAGCGGGGGGGCCTGGAAGACCCAGTACTTC. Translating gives CASTPSSGGAWKTQYF.